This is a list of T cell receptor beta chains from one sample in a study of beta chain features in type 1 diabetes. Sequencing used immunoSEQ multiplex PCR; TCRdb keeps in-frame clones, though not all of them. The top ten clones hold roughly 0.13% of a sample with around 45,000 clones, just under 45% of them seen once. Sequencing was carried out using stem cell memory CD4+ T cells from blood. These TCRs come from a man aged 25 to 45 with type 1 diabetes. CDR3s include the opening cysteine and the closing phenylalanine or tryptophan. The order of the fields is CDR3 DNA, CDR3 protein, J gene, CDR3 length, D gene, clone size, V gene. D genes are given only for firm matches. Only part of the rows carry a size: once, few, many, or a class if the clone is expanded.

DNA: TGTGCCAGCAGCCCGAGCGGCCATGAGCAGTTCTTC
CDR3: CASSPSGHEQFF
J: TRBJ2-1
length: 12
D: NA
size: NA
V: TRBV9

DNA: TGTGCCAGCAATCCCGACGGGACTAGTCGTCATGAGCAGTTCTTC
CDR3: CASNPDGTSRHEQFF
J: TRBJ2-1
length: 15
D: TRBD2
size: NA
V: TRBV2

DNA: TGCAGCGTGGGAGAGTACCAAGAGACCCAGTACTTC
CDR3: CSVGEYQETQYF
J: TRBJ2-5
length: 12
D: NA
size: few
V: TRBV29-1

DNA: TGCGCCAGCAGCATACAGAGTGGGGATACGCAGTATTTT
CDR3: CASSIQSGDTQYF
J: TRBJ2-3
length: 13
D: NA
size: NA
V: TRBV5-1

DNA: TGTGCCAGCAGCTTAGGACAGGGGACCTACGAGCAGTACTTC
CDR3: CASSLGQGTYEQYF
J: TRBJ2-7
length: 14
D: TRBD1
size: few
V: TRBV7-9

DNA: TGTGCCAGCAGCTGGAGACAGGGGGCTTACGAGCAGTACTTC
CDR3: CASSWRQGAYEQYF
J: TRBJ2-7
length: 14
D: TRBD1
size: NA
V: TRBV7-2

DNA: TGTGCCAGCAGCACGGCCGGGACTACGGTCACAGATACGCAGTATTTT
CDR3: CASSTAGTTVTDTQYF
J: TRBJ2-3
length: 16
D: TRBD2
size: NA
V: TRBV5-4

DNA: TGTGCCAGCAGCAATCAGCCAGGTCATACTAGCACAGATACGCAGTATTTT
CDR3: CASSNQPGHTSTDTQYF
J: TRBJ2-3
length: 17
D: NA
size: few
V: TRBV21-1

DNA: TGTGCCAGCAGTCCCCCGGGACAGTCCTATGGCTACACCTTC
CDR3: CASSPPGQSYGYTF
J: TRBJ1-2
length: 14
D: TRBD1
size: few
V: TRBV28

DNA: TGCAGCGTTGTGGGTGGAGGCTATGGCTACACCTTC
CDR3: CSVVGGGYGYTF
J: TRBJ1-2
length: 12
D: NA
size: few
V: TRBV29-1

DNA: TGCGCCAGCAGCTTGGACAGGACTGAAGCTTTCTTT
CDR3: CASSLDRTEAFF
J: TRBJ1-1
length: 12
D: NA
size: NA
V: TRBV5-1

DNA: TGTGCCAGCTCACCAGGGAGCACTGAAGCTTTCTTT
CDR3: CASSPGSTEAFF
J: TRBJ1-1
length: 12
D: NA
size: NA
V: TRBV18

DNA: TGTGCCAGCAGCTTCCTCGGGGCCGGGGAGCTGTTTTTT
CDR3: CASSFLGAGELFF
J: TRBJ2-2
length: 13
D: NA
size: once
V: TRBV5-4

DNA: TGTGCCAGCAGCTCTAGTGCGGGGGCTGGAAACACTGAAGCTTTCTTT
CDR3: CASSSSAGAGNTEAFF
J: TRBJ1-1
length: 16
D: NA
size: NA
V: TRBV7-9

DNA: TGTGCCACCAGCAGAGCACAGGGGTTTACAGATACGCAGTATTTT
CDR3: CATSRAQGFTDTQYF
J: TRBJ2-3
length: 15
D: TRBD1
size: few
V: TRBV15

DNA: TGTGCCAGCAGCCCTGGGGAGGGGAGGTATGGCACTGAAGCTTTCTTT
CDR3: CASSPGEGRYGTEAFF
J: TRBJ1-1
length: 16
D: NA
size: NA
V: TRBV5-4

DNA: TGTGCCAGCAGTGAAGGACTAGCGGGAAACTACGAGCAGTACTTC
CDR3: CASSEGLAGNYEQYF
J: TRBJ2-7
length: 15
D: TRBD2
size: NA
V: TRBV6-1

DNA: TGTGCCAGCAGTATCGTAGGGGCCGGCTATGGCTACACCTTC
CDR3: CASSIVGAGYGYTF
J: TRBJ1-2
length: 14
D: NA
size: NA
V: TRBV6-5

DNA: TGTGCCAGCAGCTTGGGAGTAGGCTCCTACGAGCAGTACTTC
CDR3: CASSLGVGSYEQYF
J: TRBJ2-7
length: 14
D: NA
size: NA
V: TRBV7-2

DNA: TGTGCCAGCAGCGACACCTCCGGACTACTCCGGGAGCTGTTTTTT
CDR3: CASSDTSGLLRELFF
J: TRBJ2-2
length: 15
D: NA
size: NA
V: TRBV7-9

DNA: TGTGCCAGCAGCTATATCAGGGGGCCGAAGTATTTT
CDR3: CASSYIRGPKYF
J: TRBJ2-3
length: 12
D: TRBD1
size: NA
V: TRBV7-3

DNA: TGTGCCAGCAGCGTAACTCCCGTTAGTTATGGCTACACCTTC
CDR3: CASSVTPVSYGYTF
J: TRBJ1-2
length: 14
D: NA
size: few
V: TRBV9

DNA: TGCGCCAGCAGCTTGGGGGCCATGGCAACTAATGAAAAACTGTTTTTT
CDR3: CASSLGAMATNEKLFF
J: TRBJ1-4
length: 16
D: NA
size: NA
V: TRBV5-1

DNA: TGTGCCAGCAGCTTGGAAGAGCGTCAGCCCCAGCATTTT
CDR3: CASSLEERQPQHF
J: TRBJ1-5
length: 13
D: NA
size: few
V: TRBV5-8

DNA: TGCGCCAGCAGCTTGGTAGCGGGAGAAGAGACCCAGTACTTC
CDR3: CASSLVAGEETQYF
J: TRBJ2-5
length: 14
D: TRBD2
size: NA
V: TRBV5-1

DNA: TGCGCCAGCAGCCGTGGACAGGGAATCACTGAGGCTTTCTTT
CDR3: CASSRGQGITEAFF
J: TRBJ1-1
length: 14
D: TRBD1
size: NA
V: TRBV5-1

DNA: TGTGCCAGCAGTCGGGATATCACAGATACGCAGTATTTT
CDR3: CASSRDITDTQYF
J: TRBJ2-3
length: 13
D: NA
size: few
V: TRBV6-5

DNA: TGTGCCAGCAGTGCCTCACTAGCGGGAGATTCCGATGAGCAGTTCTTC
CDR3: CASSASLAGDSDEQFF
J: TRBJ2-1
length: 16
D: TRBD2
size: NA
V: TRBV25-1

DNA: TGTGCCAGCAGCCCGGGACTAGCGGGAGATTACGAGCAGTACTTC
CDR3: CASSPGLAGDYEQYF
J: TRBJ2-7
length: 15
D: TRBD2
size: NA
V: TRBV5-6

DNA: TGCGCCAGCAGCTTCGGTAGCGGCGGAGATACGCAGTATTTT
CDR3: CASSFGSGGDTQYF
J: TRBJ2-3
length: 14
D: NA
size: NA
V: TRBV5-1

DNA: TGCAGTGCTAGGGCCTATGGCTACACCTTC
CDR3: CSARAYGYTF
J: TRBJ1-2
length: 10
D: NA
size: once
V: TRBV20-1

DNA: TGTGCCAGCTCACCTAATACTAACCACAATGAGCAGTTCTTC
CDR3: CASSPNTNHNEQFF
J: TRBJ2-1
length: 14
D: NA
size: NA
V: TRBV18

DNA: TGTGCCAGCACAGAAGGGGCCAACGTCCTGACTTTC
CDR3: CASTEGANVLTF
J: TRBJ2-6
length: 12
D: NA
size: few
V: TRBV2

DNA: TGTGCCAGCAGCCCTCAGGGGAACACTGAAGCTTTCTTT
CDR3: CASSPQGNTEAFF
J: TRBJ1-1
length: 13
D: NA
size: NA
V: TRBV7-3